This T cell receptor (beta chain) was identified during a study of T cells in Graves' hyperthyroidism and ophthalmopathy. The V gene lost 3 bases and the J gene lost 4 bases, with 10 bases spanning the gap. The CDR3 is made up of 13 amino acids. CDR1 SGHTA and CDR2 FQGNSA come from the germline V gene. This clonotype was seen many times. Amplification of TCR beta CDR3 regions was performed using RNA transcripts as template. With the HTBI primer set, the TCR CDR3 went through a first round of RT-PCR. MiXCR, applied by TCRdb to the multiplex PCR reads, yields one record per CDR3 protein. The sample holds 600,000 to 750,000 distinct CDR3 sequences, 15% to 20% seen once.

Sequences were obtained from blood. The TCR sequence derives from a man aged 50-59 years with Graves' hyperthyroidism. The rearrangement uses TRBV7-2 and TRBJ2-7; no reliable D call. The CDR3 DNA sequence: TGTGCCAGCAGCTTCAACGAAGGTTACGAGCAGTACTTC. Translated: CASSFNEGYEQYF.